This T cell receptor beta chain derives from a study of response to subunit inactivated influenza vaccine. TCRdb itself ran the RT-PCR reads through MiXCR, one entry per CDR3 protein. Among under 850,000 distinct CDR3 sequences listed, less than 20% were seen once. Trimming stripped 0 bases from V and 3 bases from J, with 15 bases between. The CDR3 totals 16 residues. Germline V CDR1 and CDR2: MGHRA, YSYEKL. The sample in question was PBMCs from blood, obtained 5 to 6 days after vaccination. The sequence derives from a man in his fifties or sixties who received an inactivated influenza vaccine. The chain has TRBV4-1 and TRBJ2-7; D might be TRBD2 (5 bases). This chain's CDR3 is CASSQEDSDRRYEQYF. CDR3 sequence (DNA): TGCGCCAGCAGCCAAGAGGACTCGGATAGGCGCTACGAGCAGTACTTC.